The source of this T cell receptor (beta chain) is a study of cytomegalovirus exposure and HLA in healthy donors. Across the study: The 120 validation repertoires and the approximately 670 first-cohort repertoires shared a platform, a later analysis reported. Study-wide results and caveats: The tendency of first-cohort TCR clusters to co-occur in the roughly 110 validation repertoires emerged from a later analysis.

The germline V and J ends were trimmed by 3 bases and 0 bases, with 12 bases remaining between them. The germline V gene encodes CDR1 SNHLY and CDR2 FYNNEI. This CDR3 contains 16 residues. About this clone: The antigen is unknown.

The validation cohort, a group of some 120 subjects, included the donors and was separate from the approximately 650-subject first cohort. Assay used: immunoSEQ multiplex PCR; TCRdb lists only in-frame clones, some missing. Among roughly 100,000 clones, about 95% were seen once, and the ten largest hold approximately 1%. Sequenced: PBMCs. This chain connects TRBV2 to TRBJ1-3; no firm D call. This TCR was sampled from a woman between 18 and 30 years old in good health and CMV-seronegative. The CDR3 DNA reads as TGTGCCAGCAGTGAGCGGCACATGAGCTCTGGAAACACCATATATTTT. Translation gives CASSERHMSSGNTIYF.